This is a list of T cell receptor beta chains from one sample in a study of T cells after yellow fever vaccination. TCRdb reanalysed the 5' RACE reads using MiXCR and keeps one entry per CDR3 protein. Here the sample spans some 670,000 distinct CDR3 sequences, around an eighth being singletons. The sequenced sample was PBMCs, obtained on the day of the yellow fever booster vaccination. The receptors come from a man aged 30 to 39 who received the YFV17D yellow fever vaccine. Each CDR3 is given with its conserved first and last residue. A D gene is named only where the DNA matches it firmly. Some rows have no size entry. The others give once, few or many, or a class for an expanded clone.

d_call,clone_size,v_call,j_call,cdr3_aa,cdr3_nt
TRBD1,many,TRBV20-1,TRBJ1-4,CSAGGQGNEKLFF,TGCAGTGCTGGGGGACAGGGAAACGAAAAACTGTTTTTT
-,-,TRBV10-3,TRBJ2-5,CAISVGESRETQYF,TGTGCCATCAGTGTGGGGGAGAGTCGAGAGACCCAGTACTTC
-,-,TRBV24-1,TRBJ2-1,CATSDFLGLEQFF,TGTGCCACCAGTGATTTCCTAGGGTTGGAGCAGTTCTTC
TRBD2,-,TRBV12-3/TRBV12-4,TRBJ2-1,CASSLLAGATDEQFF,TGTGCCAGCAGTTTACTCGCGGGAGCCACGGATGAGCAGTTCTTC
-,few,TRBV6-1,TRBJ2-1,CASKGASSYNEQFF,TGTGCCAGCAAAGGGGCCAGTTCCTACAATGAGCAGTTCTTC
TRBD2,few,TRBV12-5,TRBJ2-5,CASGRTSGRETQYF,TGTGCTAGTGGGAGGACTAGCGGCCGAGAGACCCAGTACTTC
-,-,TRBV7-2,TRBJ2-1,CASSLLRGRSYNEQFF,TGTGCCAGCAGCCTCCTTCGGGGGAGGTCCTACAATGAGCAGTTCTTC
-,few,TRBV6-5,TRBJ1-2,CASVTQETGRYGYTF,TGTGCCAGCGTCACTCAGGAGACAGGACGTTATGGCTACACCTTC
TRBD2,-,TRBV6-2/TRBV6-3,TRBJ2-2,CASTPWGLGTSGPRGTGELFF,TGTGCCAGCACCCCTTGGGGTTTAGGGACTAGCGGGCCTCGAGGGACCGGGGAGCTGTTTTTT
TRBD1,-,TRBV12-3/TRBV12-4,TRBJ2-7,CSSSRARGQGLPYEQYF,TGTTCCAGCAGCCGAGCACGGGGACAGGGGCTTCCCTACGAGCAGTACTTC
-,-,TRBV20-1,TRBJ1-1,CSARDVESMNTEAFF,TGCAGTGCTAGAGATGTCGAGAGCATGAACACTGAAGCTTTCTTT
-,-,TRBV12-3/TRBV12-4,TRBJ2-3,CASSSEGGPTQYF,TGTGCCAGCTCCTCTGAGGGGGGGCCCACGCAGTATTTT
-,few,TRBV15,TRBJ2-6,CATSRDFGTGPLGANVLTF,TGTGCCACCAGCAGAGATTTCGGAACAGGGCCGCTCGGGGCCAACGTCCTGACTTTC
TRBD1,few,TRBV4-2,TRBJ1-4,CASSHPGQGREKLFF,TGTGCCAGCAGCCATCCGGGACAGGGTAGGGAAAAACTGTTTTTT
TRBD1,few,TRBV29-1,TRBJ2-3,CSVRQGAMDTQYF,TGCAGCGTACGACAGGGGGCGATGGATACGCAGTATTTT
-,-,TRBV29-1,TRBJ2-2,CSVEPGHATGELFF,TGCAGCGTTGAGCCGGGACACGCTACCGGGGAGCTGTTTTTT
TRBD1,few,TRBV5-1,TRBJ1-1,CASSGGQGFNTEAFF,TGCGCCAGCAGCGGGGGACAGGGATTTAACACTGAAGCTTTCTTT
TRBD2,-,TRBV7-2,TRBJ2-7,CASRRWTSGSYEQYF,TGTGCCAGCAGACGATGGACTAGCGGGAGTTACGAGCAGTACTTC
-,-,TRBV20-1,TRBJ2-4,CSARDTPWRQNLYF,TGCAGTGCTAGAGACACCCCTTGGCGCCAAAATTTATACTTC
-,few,TRBV2,TRBJ2-1,CASSEDSSYNEQFF,TGTGCCAGCAGTGAAGACAGTTCCTACAATGAGCAGTTCTTC
TRBD2,few,TRBV6-5,TRBJ2-5,CASSYSPAGGRETQYF,TGTGCCAGCAGTTACTCCCCGGCGGGAGGGAGGGAGACCCAGTACTTC
-,few,TRBV20-1,TRBJ2-1,CSARRRETEQFF,TGCAGTGCTAGACGAAGGGAGACTGAGCAGTTCTTC
-,-,TRBV30,TRBJ1-2,CAWRLPFTGFGYTF,TGTGCCTGGAGATTACCCTTTACAGGCTTCGGCTACACCTTC
-,many,TRBV2,TRBJ1-5,CATQDGLQQPQHF,TGTGCCACCCAGGACGGTCTACAGCAGCCCCAGCATTTT
-,few,TRBV6-5,TRBJ1-4,CASSNTATNEKLFF,TGTGCCAGCAGTAACACAGCAACTAATGAAAAACTGTTTTTT
-,few,TRBV7-2,TRBJ2-7,CASSLGERYEQYF,TGTGCCAGCAGCTTGGGGGAGAGATACGAGCAGTACTTC
-,-,TRBV20-1,TRBJ2-7,CSARDVEKDEQYF,TGCAGTGCTAGAGATGTGGAGAAAGACGAGCAGTACTTC
-,many,TRBV7-2,TRBJ2-3,CASSLGGTDTQYF,TGTGCCAGCAGCTTAGGGGGCACAGATACGCAGTATTTT
-,few,TRBV5-5,TRBJ2-3,CASSVTTDTQYF,TGTGCCAGCAGCGTAACCACAGATACGCAGTATTTT
TRBD1,few,TRBV20-1,TRBJ2-1,CSARVLRQGSSYNEQFF,TGCAGTGCTAGAGTTCTTCGACAGGGGAGCTCCTACAATGAGCAGTTCTTC
-,-,TRBV29-1,TRBJ1-4,CSVEDHATNEKLFF,TGCAGCGTTGAAGATCACGCAACTAATGAAAAACTGTTTTTT
TRBD2,-,TRBV9,TRBJ2-3,CASSPAGGSSADTQYF,TGTGCCAGCAGCCCCGCCGGCGGGAGTTCCGCAGATACGCAGTATTTT
-,-,TRBV29-1,TRBJ1-2,CSVIQGWDYGYTF,TGCAGCGTTATTCAGGGGTGGGACTATGGCTACACCTTC
-,-,TRBV7-6,TRBJ2-1,CASSFNGWVNEQFF,TGTGCCAGCAGCTTTAACGGGTGGGTCAATGAGCAGTTCTTC
-,few,TRBV18,TRBJ2-1,CASSPPAGDNEQFF,TGTGCCAGCTCACCACCGGCAGGGGACAATGAGCAGTTCTTC
-,few,TRBV29-1,TRBJ2-7,CSVEKTYEQYF,TGCAGCGTTGAAAAAACCTACGAGCAGTACTTC
TRBD2,-,TRBV23-1,TRBJ2-1,CASSQGQNRVRLAGARYNEQFF,TGCGCCAGCAGTCAAGGTCAAAACAGGGTTCGGCTAGCGGGAGCACGCTACAATGAGCAGTTCTTC
-,few,TRBV7-6,TRBJ2-1,CASSLSGGMSSYNEQFF,TGTGCCAGCAGCCTGTCCGGCGGGATGAGCTCCTACAATGAGCAGTTCTTC
-,-,TRBV10-3,TRBJ1-2,CAIRDGVQANYGYTF,TGTGCCATCAGGGACGGAGTACAAGCTAACTATGGCTACACCTTC
-,few,TRBV4-2,TRBJ1-2,CASSQGTRTLNYGYTF,TGTGCCAGCAGTCAGGGGACAAGGACCCTTAACTATGGCTACACCTTC
TRBD1,few,TRBV5-6,TRBJ1-2,CASSYWTGVSGRGYTF,TGTGCCAGCAGCTATTGGACAGGGGTTAGTGGCCGTGGCTACACCTTC
TRBD2,-,TRBV12-3/TRBV12-4,TRBJ2-3,CARRQGLAGGITDTQYF,TGTGCCCGCAGGCAGGGACTAGCGGGAGGTATCACAGATACGCAGTATTTT
-,-,TRBV6-5,TRBJ2-3,CASSYRLGADTQYF,TGTGCCAGCAGTTACCGATTGGGGGCAGATACGCAGTATTTT
TRBD1,-,TRBV18,TRBJ1-1,CASSPRDRVEDTEAFF,TGTGCCAGCTCACCTAGGGACAGGGTAGAGGACACTGAAGCTTTCTTT
TRBD1,-,TRBV12-3/TRBV12-4,TRBJ2-3,CASSFGYEGTGEFTDTQYF,TGTGCCAGCAGTTTCGGTTATGAGGGGACAGGGGAGTTCACAGATACGCAGTATTTT
TRBD1,-,TRBV27,TRBJ2-7,CASSKLPGQGGYEQYF,TGTGCCAGCAGTAAGTTACCGGGACAGGGAGGATACGAGCAGTACTTC
-,few,TRBV7-2,TRBJ2-2,CASREKGWNTGELFF,TGTGCCAGCAGGGAAAAAGGTTGGAACACCGGGGAGCTGTTTTTT
TRBD1,-,TRBV7-9,TRBJ2-6,CASRRQGGGANVLTF,TGTGCCAGCAGGCGACAGGGCGGAGGGGCCAACGTCCTGACTTTC
-,few,TRBV20-1,TRBJ2-7,CSATPGQNSYEQYF,TGCAGTGCTACGCCCGGACAAAACTCCTACGAGCAGTACTTC
-,many,TRBV6-4,TRBJ2-2,CASSIQGGSTGELFF,TGTGCCAGCAGTATCCAGGGGGGAAGCACCGGGGAGCTGTTTTTT
TRBD2,many,TRBV6-1,TRBJ2-3,CASSERGAATDTQYF,TGTGCCAGCAGCGAGCGGGGAGCGGCCACAGATACGCAGTATTTT
-,-,TRBV6-2/TRBV6-3,TRBJ2-7,CASRPNRDTRYGQYF,TGTGCCAGCAGACCGAACCGGGACACAAGATACGGGCAGTACTTC
-,few,TRBV11-1,TRBJ2-1,CASSPERREQFF,TGTGCCAGCAGCCCTGAGAGACGAGAGCAGTTCTTC
-,once,TRBV12-3/TRBV12-4,TRBJ2-6,CASSLSALGGANVLTF,TGTGCCAGCAGTTTATCTGCTCTCGGTGGGGCCAACGTCCTGACTTTC